What follows is one T cell receptor (beta chain) and its context. As originally analysed: Scientists estimated how many nucleated cells there were by amplifying reference gene primers. Produced via immunoSEQ multiplex PCR; TCRdb's table is partial and in-frame only. V, J and clone size derive from that table, while D and trimming were established from the DNA sequence. The table lists some 220,000 clones, about 85% of them singletons, with more than 6% in the top ten. The J segment lost 7 bases and the V segment lost 5 bases, leaving 13 bases of the junction unmatched. Germline V gene lookup returns CDR1 SGHAT and CDR2 FQNNGV. The CDR3 is 16 residues long. These data come from a study of blood T cell repertoires in COVID-19. Study-wide context: Acute-phase and convalescent COVID-19 samples originated in the United States, Italy and Spain.

This TCR came from a woman in her sixties with active or convalescent COVID-19. The specimen was peripheral blood. V gene TRBV11-2 combines with J gene TRBJ2-1; 8 bases fit TRBD1. The CDR3 sequence is CASSTGTGRDLNEQFF. As DNA, the CDR3 is TGTGCCAGCAGCACCGGGACAGGACGCGATCTAAATGAGCAGTTCTTC.